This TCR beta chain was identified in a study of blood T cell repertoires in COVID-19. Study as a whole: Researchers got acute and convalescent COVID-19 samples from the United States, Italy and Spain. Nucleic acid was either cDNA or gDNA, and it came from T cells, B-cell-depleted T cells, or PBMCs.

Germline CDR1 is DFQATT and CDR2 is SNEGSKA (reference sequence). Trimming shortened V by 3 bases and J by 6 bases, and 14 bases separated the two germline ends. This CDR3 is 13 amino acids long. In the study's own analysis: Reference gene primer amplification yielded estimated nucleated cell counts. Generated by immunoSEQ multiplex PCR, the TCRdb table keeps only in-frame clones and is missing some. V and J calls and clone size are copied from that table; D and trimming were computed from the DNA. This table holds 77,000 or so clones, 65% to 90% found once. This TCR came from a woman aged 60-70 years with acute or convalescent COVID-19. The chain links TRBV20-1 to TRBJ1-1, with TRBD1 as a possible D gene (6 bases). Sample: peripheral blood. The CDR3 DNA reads TGCAGTGCTAGTCGACAGGTGGGCGCTGAAGCTTTCTTT. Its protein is CSASRQVGAEAFF.